These 25 T cell receptor beta chains were all obtained from the same sample, sequenced in a study of CD8+ T cells in alopecia areata. As the sequencing template, cDNA was produced by extracting RNA and reverse transcribing it. Sequenced by immunoSEQ multiplex PCR; TCRdb stores in-frame clones only, minus some. The top ten hold 10% of the sample, which has some 190,000 clones, 51% seen once. As for treatment: oral pan-JAK inhibitor, 5-10 mg twice daily. The specimen comprised CD8+ T cells sorted from blood, sampled between weeks 51 and 54, from a patient treated with tofacitinib. The receptors originated from a human donor with alopecia areata.

V and J are TRBV27 and TRBJ2-1; a possible D gene is TRBD2 (6 bases). The CDR3 loop spans 15 amino acids. Germline V CDR1 and CDR2: MNHEY, SMNVEV (reference sequence). V lost 9 bases, J lost 10 bases, and 25 bases lay in between. This CDR3 is CASADYPTPVREQFF. The CDR3 DNA sequence: TGTGCCAGTGCGGACTACCCTACACCCGTAAGGGAGCAGTTCTTC.

This clone was counted only a few times. The chain couples TRBV29-1 to TRBJ1-1; D uncertain. From germline, CDR1 is SQVTM and CDR2 ANQGSEA. The CDR3 consists of 11 residues. V gave up 6 bases and J gave up 11 bases, with 16 bases separating them. CDR3 in amino acids: CSVPSGLGAFF. CDR3 sequence (DNA): TGCAGCGTCCCAAGCGGTTTGGGCGCTTTCTTT. Full variable domain (rest looked up from reference TRBV29-1 and TRBJ1-1): SAVISQKPSRDICQRGTSLTIQCQVDSQVTMMFWYRQQPGQSLTLIATANQGSEATYESGFVIDKFPISRPNLTFSTLTVSNMSPEDSSIYLCSVPSGLGAFFGQGTRLTVV.

V is TRBV29-1 and J is TRBJ1-3, with a tentative D call TRBD1 (6 bases). Germline V lookup: CDR1 SQVTM, CDR2 ANQGSEA. The V end was cut by 1 base, the J end by 0 bases, with 16 bases between. The CDR3 length is 17 residues. CDR3 nucleotides: TGCAGCGTTGAAGGGGGGGGACACCCGAGCTCTGGAAACACCATATATTTT. Translation: CSVEGGGHPSSGNTIYF.

The gene calls are TRBV23-1 and TRBJ1-5; no clear D gene. TRBV23-1 carries the ORF label, with uncertain function. This CDR3 has 17 residues. V was cut by 4 bases and J by 2 bases, with 18 bases left in between. The CDR3 bases are TGCGCCAGCAGTCCCGATCGGGGAGACTATCGCAATCAGCCCCAGCATTTT. It translates to CASSPDRGDYRNQPQHF.

This clone was seen a handful of times. V gene TRBV7-9 combines with J gene TRBJ1-1, with TRBD1 as a possible D gene (5 bases). CDR1 and CDR2 from the germline V gene are SEHNR and FQNEAQ (reference sequence). The CDR3 extends over 12 amino acids. Trimming pared 10 bases from V and 4 bases from J, leaving 13 bases between. CDR3 region: CATNRRGTEAFF. The CDR3 region has the DNA TGTGCCACTAACAGGCGGGGCACTGAAGCTTTCTTT.

This clone was observed a few times. The V call is TRBV6-1, the J call TRBJ2-5; TRBD2 aligns across 9 bases. Germline V lookup: CDR1 MNHNS, CDR2 SASEGT. The CDR3 loop spans 15 amino acids. Trimming removed 0 bases from V and 1 base from J; junction bases left unmatched: 0. The CDR3 region has the DNA TGTGCCAGCAGTGAAGCTAGCGGGGGCCAAGAGACCCAGTACTTC. Its translation is CASSEASGGQETQYF.

The genes are TRBV9 and TRBJ2-3, with D possibly being TRBD2 (5 bases). The CDR3 is 14 residues long. In germline, CDR1 is SGDLS, CDR2 YYNGEE. Trimming removed 1 base from V and 0 bases from J, with 6 bases in between. CDR3 residues: CASSVSGSTDTQYF. The CDR3 nucleotides are TGTGCCAGCAGCGTATCGGGGAGCACAGATACGCAGTATTTT.

The chain has TRBV4-2 and TRBJ1-5; 7 positions match TRBD1. Per germline, CDR1 LGHNA and CDR2 YNFKEQ. The CDR3 consists of 18 residues. The J segment lost 4 bases and the V segment lost 0 bases, leaving 12 bases of the junction unmatched. The CDR3 region is CASSQDLVGDSYNQPQHF. CDR3 coding DNA: TGTGCCAGCAGCCAAGATTTGGTAGGGGACAGCTATAATCAGCCCCAGCATTTT.

V usage is TRBV2 and J usage is TRBJ2-1; 8 bases line up with TRBD2. CDR1 is SNHLY, CDR2 FYNNEI, per germline. This CDR3 is 14 amino acids long. With V trimmed by 7 bases and J by 5 bases, 7 bases remained unmatched. The CDR3 reads CASTGERGNNEQFF. CDR3 DNA sequence: TGTGCCAGCACAGGCGAGCGGGGGAACAATGAGCAGTTCTTC.

The rearrangement joins TRBV7-9 to TRBJ1-2; 8 bases map to TRBD1. The germline V gene has CDR1 SEHNR and CDR2 FQNEAQ (reference sequence). Trimming cost V 0 bases and J 7 bases; bases outside gene matches: 4. The CDR3 loop spans 14 amino acids. The DNA for the CDR3 is TGTGCCAGCAGCTTAGCAGGACAGGGCTTTGGCTACACCTTC. Translated: CASSLAGQGFGYTF.

This rearrangement joins TRBV9 to TRBJ2-7; D is undetermined. Germline V gene sequence: CDR1 SGDLS, CDR2 YYNGEE. The CDR3 runs to 14 residues. V lost 3 bases and J 6 bases, leaving 16 bases between the germline ends. For the CDR3, the DNA is TGTGCCAGCAGCGATCCCGGGCTGGGCCGCGAGCAGTACTTC. Translating gives CASSDPGLGREQYF.

The V call is TRBV2, the J call TRBJ2-5; 7 nucleotides align to TRBD1. There are 14 residues in the CDR3. V was clipped by 5 bases and J by 2 bases; unmatched bases: 5. Germline V gene sequence: CDR1 SNHLY, CDR2 FYNNEI. This CDR3 is CASSYPGQQETQYF. In nucleotides, the CDR3 is TGTGCCAGCAGTTATCCGGGACAGCAAGAGACCCAGTACTTC.

This clone appeared a few times. The rearrangement links TRBV7-2 to TRBJ1-3; D call uncertain. V shed 1 base and J shed 7 bases, with 8 bases lying between them. The CDR3 contains 13 residues. In germline, CDR1 is SGHTA, CDR2 FQGNSA. This CDR3 is CASSLVSGNTIYF. The CDR3 bases are TGTGCCAGCAGCTTAGTGAGTGGGAACACCATATATTTT.

The chain is built from TRBV5-4 and TRBJ2-7; TRBD2 is a possible D gene (5 bases). The germline V gene has CDR1 SGHNT and CDR2 YYREEE (reference sequence). The ends were cut back, 3 bases at V and 0 bases at J, with 10 bases in the middle. The CDR3 contains 14 residues. The CDR3 region is CASSSGKSSYEQYF. In DNA, the CDR3 is TGTGCCAGCAGCTCCGGGAAGAGCTCCTACGAGCAGTACTTC.

The chain links TRBV18 to TRBJ1-1, with D unclear. From germline, CDR1 is KGHSH and CDR2 LQKENI. The CDR3 is made up of 12 amino acids. Trimming took off 4 bases at V and 1 base at J, with 4 bases between the two ends. CDR3 nucleotides: TGTGCCAGCTCACAGGGGAACACTGAAGCTTTCTTT. It translates to CASSQGNTEAFF.

This clone is a singleton in its sample. This sequence joins TRBV7-8 and TRBJ1-6; 9 bases map to TRBD1. The CDR3 loop spans 17 amino acids. Unmatched junction bases numbered 10, after V lost 2 bases and J lost 8 bases. Germline V CDR1 and CDR2: SGHVS, FQNEAQ. The CDR3 region has the DNA TGTGCCAGCAGCTTACCCCGGGACAGGGTTGGGCATTCACCCCTCCACTTT. Protein product: CASSLPRDRVGHSPLHF.

V and J are TRBV7-8 and TRBJ2-5, with D possibly matching TRBD2 (5 bases). CDR1 SGHVS and CDR2 FQNEAQ come from the germline V gene. The CDR3 runs 14 residues. V lost 0 bases, J lost 5 bases, and 10 bases lay in between. For the CDR3, the DNA is TGTGCCAGCAGCTTAGCGCACGGGGAGGAGACCCAGTACTTC. This gives the protein CASSLAHGEETQYF.

V gene TRBV29-1 combines with J gene TRBJ1-5; 7 nucleotides align to TRBD1. CDR3 length equals 13 residues. V shed 6 bases, J shed 2 bases, and the junction held 4 bases outside the gene matches. Germline V gives CDR1 SQVTM, CDR2 ANQGSEA. CDR3 DNA: TGCAGCGTCTTCACAGGGGGCAATCAGCCCCAGCATTTT. It translates to CSVFTGGNQPQHF.

The CDR3 bases are TGTGCCAGCAGCTGGGACAGACACCCTGACTATGGCTACACCTTC. As protein: CASSWDRHPDYGYTF. J is TRBJ1-2 and V is TRBV6-6, with 7 bases that match TRBD1. The ends lost 6 bases at V and 3 bases at J; junction bases unmatched: 10. Germline assignment: CDR1 MNHNY and CDR2 SVGAGI (reference sequence). This CDR3 contains 15 residues.

The rearrangement uses TRBV7-2 and TRBJ2-2, with D perhaps TRBD2 (6 bases). Deletions cut 3 bases from V and 6 bases from J, with 11 bases between. Germline V gives CDR1 SGHTA, CDR2 FQGNSA. CDR3 length: 14 residues. The CDR3 DNA is TGTGCCAGCAGCTTCAGGAGGGGACCCGGGGAGCTGTTTTTT. This encodes CASSFRRGPGELFF.

The rearrangement uses TRBV19 and TRBJ2-7; 7 nucleotides line up with TRBD1. CDR1 and CDR2 (germline): LNHDA, SQIVND (reference sequence). CDR3 length: 16 residues. The junction had 9 bases not matched to a gene; V was cut back by 3 bases and J by 1 base. CDR3 sequence: CASSIPTGTRSYEQYF. The DNA for the CDR3 is TGTGCCAGTAGTATCCCGACAGGGACAAGATCCTACGAGCAGTACTTC.

The J gene is TRBJ1-2, the V gene TRBV13, with D perhaps TRBD1 (6 bases). This CDR3 comprises 13 residues. Germline CDR1 is PRHDT and CDR2 is FYEKMQ (reference sequence). V gave up 1 base and J gave up 3 bases, with 6 bases separating them. CDR3 in amino acids: CASSLEGDYGYTF. The CDR3 nucleotides read TGTGCCAGCAGCTTAGAGGGGGACTATGGCTACACCTTC.

This clone was seen a few times. The chain carries TRBV4-3 and TRBJ1-2; no reliable D call. This CDR3 region has 13 residues. Germline V gene data show CDR1 as LGHNA and CDR2 as YSLEER. Deletions cut 0 bases from V and 4 bases from J, with 6 bases between. The CDR3 is CASSQDGSYGYTF. The CDR3, as DNA: TGCGCCAGCAGCCAAGACGGCTCCTATGGCTACACCTTC.

The rearrangement links TRBV30 to TRBJ1-1; D call uncertain. This CDR3 contains 16 residues. Germline loops: CDR1 GTSNPN, CDR2 SVGIG (reference sequence). V dropped 3 bases and J dropped 0 bases, with 17 bases sitting between them. The CDR3 is CAWRSRPGVMNTEAFF. The CDR3 DNA sequence: TGTGCCTGGAGATCTAGACCGGGAGTCATGAACACTGAAGCTTTCTTT.

This rearrangement joins TRBV5-4 to TRBJ1-5; TRBD1 aligns across 8 bases. The CDR3 covers 15 residues. The V gene end was trimmed by 0 bases and the J gene end by 4 bases; junction bases not matched to a gene: 3. Per the germline V gene, CDR1 is SGHNT and CDR2 is YYREEE (reference sequence). As DNA, the CDR3 is TGTGCCAGCAGCTTGGGGACAGGGAAGAATCAGCCCCAGCATTTT. Encoded protein: CASSLGTGKNQPQHF.